Detailed here is one T cell receptor beta chain. There is no known antigen for this receptor. Base qualities are missing; no much larger clone stands one base away. These data are taken from a study of cytomegalovirus exposure and HLA in healthy donors (dated by TCRdb to the late 2010s). About the full investigation: According to an earlier analysis of several hundred of the donors, some 180 million T cells yielded 90 million to 140 million unique TCR beta sequences and approximately 280 Gb of sequence data. Roughly 300 gigabases of sequencing data and approximately 93 million unique TCR sequences were included in an early release covering roughly 700 HLA-typed donors. Of the roughly 410 genotyped donors, roughly 76% were placed in the genetic ancestry cluster associated with self-reported Caucasian donors. The study aimed to test whether cataloging public T cell receptors could reveal signatures of past pathogen exposure. Using immunosequencing, the study profiled T cell repertoires from approximately 700 subjects and related those repertoires to cytomegalovirus serostatus. Besides the first cohort of some 670 subjects, a separate validation cohort made up of over 100 different subjects was used. High-throughput TCR immunosequencing, statistical association of individual TCRs with disease status, and machine learning were combined to predict cytomegalovirus infection status. A later analysis re-examined previously published TCR beta repertoires from 500 to 700 donors and added high-resolution HLA genotyping to investigate patterns of TCR occurrence. Rather than using new phenotypic data, the later analysis identified candidate immune exposures from TCR beta sequences and from how often those sequences occurred across donors. To decide whether each TCR beta V gene segment behaved as functional or pseudogenic, an earlier analysis of some 580 of the donors relied on high-throughput TCR beta sequencing. Donor age, sex, ethnicity and CMV serostatus were compiled alongside the repertoire data. Genome-wide SNP genotypes for about 55% of the roughly 670 donors were used in a later genetic analysis, which treated that subset as a discovery cohort. Every repertoire in the discovery cohort had been generated on one and the same sequencing platform. Class I and class II HLA loci were covered by the typing at four-digit resolution. The number of donors typed differed by locus, with roughly 629-640 for A, B, C, DRB1 and DQB1, more than 500 for DQA1, 600 to 610 for DPA1, and around 430 for DPB1. Roughly 5 DR-DQ haplotypes were treated as single units for association and clustering because of strong linkage in the cohort. On average, roughly 250,000 unique TCR beta nucleotide sequences were sequenced per donor among a few hundred genotyped donors of the cohort, with about 19% of those sequences being non-productive. The full study reports these points: Sequencing depth was assumed to be roughly uniform across donors in the presence/absence analyses, though that assumption may not hold. Linkage disequilibrium might explain the correlated functional status among segregating V segments, but an unknown experimental factor could not be excluded. The sequencing pipeline was judged likely to have produced a cluster of highly shared sequence variants as a technical artifact. According to a later genetic analysis, donors in an Asian-associated ancestry cluster had fewer N-insertions in productive TCRs than the roughly 670-donor mean. Broadly in line with IMGT annotations, most TCR beta V segments showed up in productive rearrangements about 90% or about 30% of the time in an earlier analysis of approximately 600 of the donors. The classifier was reported to diagnose cytomegalovirus status with high specificity and sensitivity in both the original and validation cohorts. The 87-base-pair reads could not distinguish some IMGT-functional V segments, including TRBV6-2 and TRBV6-3, so those segments were excluded. In a later analysis, several top co-occurrence clusters were reported to appear linked to parvovirus B19, influenza, CMV and Epstein-Barr virus. Because HLA typing was missing for some donors at each locus, association tests included only the typed subset. Most TCR sequences were seen in very few donors, while some public TCRs were found in many individuals. According to a later analysis, most CMV-associated TCR beta chains appeared to be HLA-restricted, and the HLA associations seemed to be driven largely by CMV exposure. A few of the identified cytomegalovirus-associated TCR beta chains were confirmed in vitro to be specific for cytomegalovirus antigens. The only immune exposure information available for the cohort was CMV serostatus. Only TCR beta chains were sequenced in this cohort, and the absence of alpha or paired-chain data limited detectable features. A further reported finding was that TCR beta sequences accurately predicted the HLA-A and HLA-B alleles for most subjects in the first cohort. According to a later analysis, TCR association rates differed among HLA loci, with DRB1 alleles showing the most associated TCRs and HLA-C alleles showing the fewest. A later analysis found that HLA-associated TCR beta chains were more clonally expanded and had lower generation probabilities than equally common non-associated chains. The study gave a list of about 170 TCR beta chains associated with cytomegalovirus. In a later analysis, some 17,000 TCR beta sequences were associated with specific HLA alleles at a false discovery rate of 0.05. When HLA alleles, especially DR and DQ, strongly co-occurred, attributing TCR associations to individual alleles was difficult. The earlier analysis of 587 of the donors excluded approximately 15 rarely observed V segments, including chromosome 9 orphons, because counts were too low. A later genetic analysis associated a missense DCLRE1C variant with V-gene and J-gene trimming of TCR beta chains, and an independent cohort replicated the association. According to the authors, the approach could potentially be generalized to other disease states and immunological phenotypes.

Receptor libraries were prepared by the immunoSEQ multiplex PCR assay. A mixture of 60 forward primers for TCR Vbeta segments and 13 reverse primers for TCR Jbeta segments was used in the multiplex PCR. A multiplex PCR assay on genomic DNA amplified the CDR3 region of rearranged TCR beta genes. Amplified TCR beta libraries were sequenced as 87-base-pair reads on the Illumina HiSeq System. The paper's data handling went like this. A later analysis tallied 80 million to 95 million unique TCR beta chains across the 666 repertoires, and approximately 11 million of those chains were shared by two or more donors. Raw reads were error-corrected and collapsed into unique sequences with a nearest-neighbor algorithm that merged closely related sequences to remove PCR and sequencing errors. To assign V, D and J gene segments, CDR3 sequences were aligned to IMGT reference sequences. For a sequence to be retained, a match of at least six nucleotides was required to both a V gene segment and a J gene segment. Rearrangements were called productive when the CDR3 lacked stop codons and stayed in frame with V and J; all others were non-productive. CDR3 was defined according to IMGT convention as the region running from the second conserved V-encoded cysteine to the conserved J-encoded phenylalanine. The earlier analysis of 450 to 750 of the donors excluded any sequence lacking an unambiguous match to a single V gene segment. An earlier analysis of some 610 of the donors called V segments functional above 56.7% productive rearrangements and segregating when the between-donor standard deviation exceeded 5%. To diagnose cytomegalovirus status from the catalog of TCR beta chain sequences, a statistical classification framework was built. A later analysis assigned V and J genes by comparing TCR nucleotide sequences with IMGT/GENE-DB human TR gene sequences. Using the TCRdist pipeline, a later analysis assigned CDR3 sequences along with most-parsimonious VDJ recombination scenarios. In a later analysis, each TCR beta chain was defined by its CDR3 amino acid sequence together with its V-gene family, and reads lacking a unique V-gene family were excluded. In a later analysis, approximately 590 highly shared, low-generation-probability nucleotide sequences were removed to address suspected cross-contamination and a sequencing artifact. For each public chain, a later analysis derived a clonal expansion index from normalized ranks of inferred template counts within each repertoire. In a later analysis, generation probabilities were computed using a VDJ recombination model fitted to out-of-frame rearrangements, and the results were checked against IGoR. A later analysis scored TCR-TCR, TCR-HLA and TCR-CMV co-occurrence with hypergeometric tests, applying a repertoire-size bias correction to TCR pairs. To estimate false discovery rates, a later analysis permuted the HLA or CMV assignments 20 times. In a later analysis, co-occurring TCRs were grouped using DBSCAN, and TCRdist sequence similarity was added for clustering within HLA-allele-positive subsets. For co-occurrence clustering, repertoires with fewer than 30,000 or more than 120,000 public chains were excluded, along with four or five repertoires with anomalous nucleotide sharing. TCRdb provides this immuneACCESS table in a form limited to in-frame rearrangements. Some clones are lacking; in checked studies, under half of them reflect an unresolved V gene, and why the rest are absent is not known. V and J calls plus clone size are reproduced from that table; the DNA served to infer D and trimming. The sample table shows about 170,000 clones, and around 80% are seen once. Around 1.5% of the sample belongs to the ten largest clones.

The cohort was made up of under 800 healthy bone marrow donors. All cohort members were sampled while nominally healthy, although unrecorded immune exposures were likely present. The donor was CMV seropositive and belonged to the group of 270 or so seropositive cohort members. Every donor gave a peripheral blood sample, and the peripheral blood mononuclear cells from that sample were used for TCR beta sequencing. Genomic DNA was extracted from the blood cell samples with the Qiagen DNeasy Blood Extraction Kit. The V end loses 1 base and the J end loses 4 bases, and a stretch of 13 bases separates them. CDR1 SGHNT and CDR2 YENEEA were looked up in the germline V gene. The CDR3 contains 15 residues, cysteine and phenylalanine counted. Only the CDR3 DNA stays, 45 bases, in frame from base 1.

Here the chain combines TRBV11-3 and TRBJ1-1; the D gene lacks a confident call. This receptor was obtained from a woman aged 30 to 39 in good health and CMV-seropositive. Sample: PBMCs. For the CDR3, the sequence is CASSLGNGFRTEAFF. The DNA sequence reads TGTGCCAGCAGCTTAGGAAACGGGTTCCGCACTGAAGCTTTCTTT.